This T cell receptor beta chain stems from a study of T-cell memory formation after mild COVID-19. At the level of the study: The study found TCR clusters largely donor specific. Study-wide findings and caveats: Among clones peaking at day 37 in the second wave, SARS-CoV-2 specificity remained unconfirmed.

This clonotype has ten or more counts. As yet, its antigen is unknown. A single record per CDR3 protein comes from TCRdb applying MiXCR to the 5' RACE reads. The top ten hold 0.79% of the sample, which has about 44,000 distinct CDR3 sequences, roughly 7.2% seen once. Germline loops: CDR1 SGHTA, CDR2 FQGNSA. This CDR3 is built from 14 residues. V lost 2 bases, J lost 8 bases, and 6 bases stayed unmatched. The chain couples TRBV7-2 to TRBJ2-1, with 7 bases matching TRBD2. The material sequenced was PBMCs or a T cell subset sorted from them (not recorded which). This clonotype was obtained from an adult who had mild COVID-19 (a few samples of this study predate the infection). Cell type and time point are not known. The CDR3 loop reads CASSLRRGGDEQFF. In nucleotides, the CDR3 is TGTGCCAGCAGCTTACGGCGCGGGGGAGATGAGCAGTTCTTC.